The source of this T cell receptor beta chain is a study of T-cell reconstitution after alpha-beta-depleted transplantation in children. The TCRbeta library was prepared with unique molecular identifiers. TCRdb fed the PCR reads into MiXCR, producing one record per CDR3 protein. The table shows hundreds of thousands of distinct CDR3 sequences, with approximately 32% occurring only once. The CDR3 spans 14 residues. The V end was cut by 0 bases, the J end by 2 bases, with 8 bases between. Germline CDR1 reads KGHSH; CDR2 reads LQKENI. J is TRBJ2-7 and V is TRBV18; D call uncertain. The source is a human donor who donated a stem cell graft to a child with aplastic anemia. Sequences were derived from PBMCs from the stem cell graft donor, sampled from the stem cell graft. The CDR3 DNA reads as TGTGCCAGCTCACCACCGGGTGGTCCCTACGAGCAGTACGTC. It yields the protein CASSPPGGPYEQYV.